A single sample is the source of the 6 T cell receptor beta chains below, sequenced in a study of blood T cell repertoires in COVID-19. TCRdb's table, derived via immunoSEQ multiplex PCR, lists solely in-frame clones and lacks some. The sample has approximately 59,000 clones; around 92% are singletons. The sample consisted of peripheral blood. The receptors were gathered from a human donor in a cohort sampled during active COVID-19.

The V call is TRBV30, the J call TRBJ2-6, with a possible D match to TRBD1 (5 bases). In germline, CDR1 is GTSNPN, CDR2 SVGIG (reference sequence). The CDR3 is 15 amino acids. Trimming stripped 0 bases from V and 2 bases from J, with 8 bases between. The CDR3 sequence: CAWSVAGTGANVLTF. In DNA form, the CDR3 reads TGTGCCTGGAGTGTAGCAGGGACTGGGGCCAACGTCCTGACTTTC.

The J gene is TRBJ1-5, the V gene TRBV27, with TRBD1 identical over 8 bases. Germline V gene sequence: CDR1 MNHEY, CDR2 SMNVEV (reference sequence). The CDR3 loop spans 15 amino acids. Germline trimming cut 6 bases from V and 0 bases from J; bases unmatched to any gene: 4. The CDR3 spells CASSRTGNSNQPQHF. The CDR3 nucleotides are TGTGCCAGCAGCCGGACAGGGAATAGCAATCAGCCCCAGCATTTT.

The CDR3 nucleotides are TGTGCCAGCAGTTTGGACAGCGCCGATAATGAAAAACTGTTTTTT. Amino acid sequence: CASSLDSADNEKLFF. The rearrangement joins TRBV6-6 to TRBJ1-4; TRBD1 might be the D (6 bases). The CDR3 has 15 residues. The germline CDR1 and CDR2 sequences are MNHNY and SVGAGI (reference sequence). V lost 4 bases and J 4 bases, leaving 13 bases between the germline ends.

This clone was counted a single time. This chain connects TRBV6-2 or TRBV6-3 to TRBJ2-2, with D possibly being TRBD2 (7 bases). Trimming removed 0 bases at V and 0 bases at J, with 17 bases between. The CDR3 is 19 residues long. Germline CDR1 and CDR2: MNHEY and SVGEGT. DNA for the CDR3: TGTGCCAGCAGTTACTCGGTACGGGGGGCTCCTTCGAACACCGGGGAGCTGTTTTTT. This encodes CASSYSVRGAPSNTGELFF.

The chain combines TRBV9 with TRBJ2-3; D perhaps matches TRBD2 (5 bases). Per germline, CDR1 SGDLS and CDR2 YYNGEE. The CDR3 spans 15 residues. Trimming pared 4 bases from V and 0 bases from J, leaving 12 bases between. The DNA for the CDR3 is TGTGCCAGCAGCTTACCCGGGGATAGCACAGATACGCAGTATTTT. Its protein product is CASSLPGDSTDTQYF. Drawing the rest from reference TRBV9 and TRBJ2-3, the complete variable domain is DSGVTQTPKHLITATGQRVTLRCSPRSGDLSVYWYQQSLDQGLQFLIQYYNGEERAKGNILERFSAQQFPDLHSELNLSSLELGDSALYFCASSLPGDSTDTQYFGPGTRLTVL.

V gene TRBV6-6 combines with J gene TRBJ1-1; TRBD1 matches 9 bases. The length of the CDR3 is 12 residues. Germline V gene lookup returns CDR1 MNHNY and CDR2 SVGAGI (reference sequence). Trimming removed 6 bases from V and 7 bases from J; junction bases left unmatched: 3. The CDR3 sequence is CASSRQGVEAFF. The CDR3 DNA sequence: TGTGCCAGCAGCCGACAGGGGGTTGAAGCTTTCTTT.